The sequence of this T cell receptor beta chain was determined in a study of T cell changes during pregnancy in multiple sclerosis. Clones were sequenced by immunoSEQ multiplex PCR, and TCRdb holds only the in-frame ones, with some missing. The sample carries more than 15,000 clones, approximately 90% recorded once. V lost 5 bases and J lost 2, with 10 bases in between. Germline V CDR1 and CDR2: MDHEN, SYDVKM. The CDR3 length is 13 residues. This sequence originates from a female donor in good health, enrolled as a control in a pregnancy study. The sequences come from CD4+ T cells from peripheral blood mononuclear cells, collected in the first trimester of pregnancy. The rearrangement joins TRBV28 to TRBJ2-7, with D possibly being TRBD2 (6 bases). CDR3 sequence reads: CASSAGTPYEQYF. The CDR3 bases are TGTGCCAGCAGTGCGGGAACCCCCTACGAGCAGTACTTC.